This T cell receptor (beta chain) stems from a study of identical twins. cDNA molecules carried unique molecular identifiers, and template switching added a universal primer site. TCRdb processed the 5' RACE reads anew with MiXCR; each CDR3 protein has one entry. The sample has 450,000 or so distinct CDR3 sequences, 14% seen once. There were only healthy Caucasians among the donors. Study results and caveats: The study based its conclusions on cross-sectional statistical analysis and did not follow the same donors.

Worth noting for this clonotype: Its antigen is still unknown.

These data were also filed under a second study, of yellow fever vaccine responses in identical twins.

Sequenced material: CD4+ T cells sorted from blood. The receptor's source is a woman younger than 30 in good health.

CDR3 protein: CASSPRGLAGRGNEQFF. DNA for the CDR3: TGTGCCAGCAGCCCCAGGGGACTAGCGGGGAGGGGCAATGAGCAGTTCTTC. The rearrangement joins TRBV7-2 to TRBJ2-1; the match to TRBD2 covers 13 bases. Germline V gene data show CDR1 as SGHTA and CDR2 as FQGNSA. The CDR3 spans 17 residues. After removal of 5 bases from V and 6 bases from J, the junction contained 10 bases not matched to a gene.